The T cell receptor beta chain under discussion was sequenced for a study of T cell responses to AZD1222 COVID-19 vaccine. Study-wide results and limits: Donors were chiefly white British, with a greater number of females, and clonal diversity was perhaps underestimated.

V lost 8 bases to trimming and J lost 8 bases; unmatched junction nucleotides: 21. This CDR3 region has 18 residues. Germline-derived CDR1 and CDR2 are SNHLY and FYNNEI. The table came from immunoSEQ multiplex PCR; TCRdb's copy has only in-frame clones and leaves some out. The sample shows roughly 100,000 clones, 86% of them seen only once. Remarks on this clone: Antigen: not known.

This receptor was taken from an adult who received the MenACWY meningococcal vaccine as a control. The starting material was peripheral blood, obtained 28 days after the second dose of the MenACWY control vaccine. This chain joins TRBV2 and TRBJ1-6, with 7 bases lining up with TRBD1. The CDR3 nucleotides are TGTGCCAGCTACCGCAACAGGGGAAGTATTGGGGTCTATTCACCCCTCCACTTT. Protein sequence: CASYRNRGSIGVYSPLHF.